These 25 T cell receptor beta chains were sequenced from one sample in a study of blood T cell repertoires in COVID-19. Profiling relied on immunoSEQ multiplex PCR, and the TCRdb table lists in-frame clones only, not all of them. This table holds around 95,000 clones, about 90% found once. Sequenced sample: peripheral blood. The receptors shown here come from a man younger than 45 in a cohort sampled during active COVID-19.

This clone came up once. CDR3 region: CASSYSFGVGQETQYF. CDR3 in DNA: TGTGCCAGCAGTTACTCTTTCGGGGTGGGGCAAGAGACCCAGTACTTC. The chain carries TRBV6-5 and TRBJ2-5, with D tentatively TRBD2 (5 bases). The CDR3 has 16 residues. V was cut by 0 bases and J by 2 bases, with 13 bases left in between. Germline V gene sequence: CDR1 MNHEY, CDR2 SVGAGI.

V gene TRBV19 combines with J gene TRBJ1-2, with 10 bases fitting TRBD1. The V segment lost 2 bases and the J segment 5 bases; nucleotides outside the gene matches: 5. Germline V lookup: CDR1 LNHDA, CDR2 SQIVND (reference sequence). CDR3 size: 15 residues. The DNA of the CDR3 is TGTGCCAGTAGTATACCGGGACAGGGGCTTTATGGCTACACCTTC. Its translation is CASSIPGQGLYGYTF.

Here the CDR3 reads CASTKLAGATDTQYF. The CDR3 region has the DNA TGTGCCAGTACCAAACTAGCGGGGGCTACAGATACGCAGTATTTT. This rearrangement joins TRBV19 to TRBJ2-3, with 11 bases fitting TRBD2. This CDR3 region has 15 residues. The germline V gene encodes CDR1 LNHDA and CDR2 SQIVND (reference sequence). Germline trimming cut 7 bases from V and 3 bases from J; bases unmatched to any gene: 6. The full variable domain, its missing parts supplied by reference TRBV19 and TRBJ2-3, is DGGITQSPKYLFRKEGQNVTLSCEQNLNHDAMYWYRQDPGQGLRLIYYSQIVNDFQKGDIAEGYSVSREKKESFPLTVTSAQKNPTAFYLCASTKLAGATDTQYFGPGTRLTVL.

The rearrangement uses TRBV5-6 and TRBJ2-3, with D tentatively TRBD2 (7 bases). Between the trimmed V and J ends, which lost 0 bases and 5 bases, there was a span of 10 bases. Germline CDR1 SGHDT, CDR2 YYEEEE. The CDR3 is made up of 14 amino acids. CDR3 DNA: TGTGCCAGCAGCTTGGACAGGGAGGGAGATACGCAGTATTTT. Translating gives CASSLDREGDTQYF. Full variable domain (missing parts from reference TRBV5-6 and TRBJ2-3): DAGVTQSPTHLIKTRGQQVTLRCSPKSGHDTVSWYQQALGQGPQFIFQYYEEEERQRGNFPDRFSGHQFPNYSSELNVNALLLGDSALYLCASSLDREGDTQYFGPGTRLTVL.

This chain links TRBV5-1 with TRBJ2-2, with unresolved D. Germline V gene lookup returns CDR1 SGHRS and CDR2 YFSETQ. V lost 0 bases, J lost 0 bases, and 6 bases lay in between. This CDR3 region has 15 residues. The CDR3 loop reads CASSLDLANTGELFF. As DNA, the CDR3 is TGCGCCAGCAGCTTGGATCTAGCGAACACCGGGGAGCTGTTTTTT.

This chain joins TRBV7-8 and TRBJ1-2, with D possibly TRBD1 on 6 matching bases. Germline V gives CDR1 SGHVS, CDR2 FQNEAQ. The CDR3 has 17 residues. V lost 5 bases, J lost 5 bases, and 24 bases lay in between. The CDR3 spells CASSGRDLSQGGYGYTF. CDR3 bases: TGTGCCAGCAGCGGCAGGGATTTAAGTCAAGGGGGTTATGGCTACACCTTC.

The chain carries TRBV5-5 and TRBJ2-1; D gene ambiguous. The V and J ends lost 1 base and 0 bases respectively, with 11 bases between them. This CDR3 contains 16 residues. Germline V lookup: CDR1 SGHKS, CDR2 YYEKEE (reference sequence). The CDR3 sequence: CASSLSFSGSYNEQFF. As DNA, the CDR3 is TGTGCCAGCAGCTTGTCTTTTTCGGGCTCCTACAATGAGCAGTTCTTC.

The rearrangement uses TRBV10-1 and TRBJ2-7; D is ambiguous. The ends were cut back, 3 bases at V and 6 bases at J, with 9 bases in the middle. This CDR3 comprises 12 residues. CDR1 is WNHNN and CDR2 is SYGVQD in the germline V gene (reference sequence). The CDR3 protein is CASSDSSIEQYF. The CDR3 nucleotides are TGCGCCAGCAGTGATTCCAGTATCGAGCAGTACTTC.

The rearrangement links TRBV10-1 to TRBJ2-1, with a possible D match to TRBD1 (6 bases). Trimming pared 0 bases from V and 0 bases from J, leaving 6 bases between. Germline-derived CDR1 and CDR2 are WNHNN and SYGVQD (reference sequence). This CDR3 contains 15 residues. The CDR3 sequence: CASSESGGSYNEQFF. The CDR3 nucleotides are TGCGCCAGCAGTGAGTCAGGGGGCTCCTACAATGAGCAGTTCTTC.

The V gene is TRBV4-3, the J gene TRBJ1-6, with D hard to call. The V gene lost 0 bases and the J gene lost 0 bases, with 15 bases spanning the gap. This CDR3 comprises 19 residues. In germline, CDR1 is LGHNA, CDR2 YSLEER. This CDR3 is CASSQDEGQWSSYNSPLHF. The CDR3 DNA follows: TGCGCCAGCAGCCAAGATGAGGGCCAATGGAGCTCCTATAATTCACCCCTCCACTTT.

This clone was found once. J is TRBJ1-2 and V is TRBV28; possible D gene TRBD1, 5 bases. This CDR3 spans 13 amino acids. Germline V CDR1 and CDR2: MDHEN, SYDVKM. Trimming stripped 6 bases from V and 7 bases from J, with 15 bases between. In nucleotides, the CDR3 is TGTGCCAGCAGCCGGCAGGGTGGCTTTGGCTACACCTTC. It is translated as CASSRQGGFGYTF.

The rearrangement joins TRBV19 to TRBJ1-1; 10 positions match TRBD1. J was trimmed by 5 bases and V by 8 bases; bases with no gene match: 5. Per germline, CDR1 LNHDA and CDR2 SQIVND (reference sequence). The CDR3 has 13 residues. The CDR3, as DNA: TGTGCCAGTCAAGACAGGGGGCTAACTGAAGCTTTCTTT. The encoded protein is CASQDRGLTEAFF. Drawing the rest from reference TRBV19 and TRBJ1-1, the complete variable domain is DGGITQSPKYLFRKEGQNVTLSCEQNLNHDAMYWYRQDPGQGLRLIYYSQIVNDFQKGDIAEGYSVSREKKESFPLTVTSAQKNPTAFYLCASQDRGLTEAFFGQGTRLTVV.

V gene TRBV11-3 combines with J gene TRBJ2-2; D is possibly TRBD1 (6 bases). The CDR3 sequence is 14 residues long. Germline CDR1 reads SGHNT; CDR2 reads YENEEA. V lost 3 bases and J 4 bases, leaving 9 bases between the germline ends. Here the CDR3 DNA reads TGTGCCAGCAGCTTCCAGGGGAGCACCGGGGAGCTGTTTTTT. Translated, it gives CASSFQGSTGELFF.

The CDR3 DNA reads as TGCGCCAGCAGCGGGACTAGCGGGGCTTACGCCTACGAGCAGTACTTC. Translated, it gives CASSGTSGAYAYEQYF. The V gene is TRBV10-2, the J gene TRBJ2-7, with TRBD2 matching over 13 bases. Losses at the gene ends were 6 bases for V and 2 bases for J; bases not matched to a gene: 7. Germline V CDR1 and CDR2: WSHSY, SAAADI. The CDR3 runs 16 residues.

This clone came up once. The chain is built from TRBV18 and TRBJ2-4; 7 bases agree with TRBD1. CDR3 size: 16 residues. Germline V gene data show CDR1 as KGHSH and CDR2 as LQKENI. Germline trimming cut 1 base from V and 0 bases from J; bases unmatched to any gene: 3. The CDR3 sequence: CASSPQGALAKNIQYF. CDR3 bases: TGTGCCAGCTCACCACAGGGGGCCCTAGCCAAAAACATTCAGTACTTC.

The CDR3 loop is CAISRALEGDTQYF. The CDR3 region has the DNA TGTGCCATCAGTAGGGCACTAGAAGGAGATACGCAGTATTTT. V is TRBV10-3 and J is TRBJ2-3; D is possibly TRBD2 (5 bases). Trimming cost V 5 bases and J 5 bases, with 14 bases left between them. The CDR3 has 14 amino acids. CDR1 and CDR2 (germline): ENHRY, SYGVKD.

This clone appeared once. Written as DNA, the CDR3 is TGTGCCAGCAGCCAAGGGGCGGGGACAGGGGGACGTAGCTATGGCTACACCTTC. Amino acid sequence: CASSQGAGTGGRSYGYTF. This chain joins TRBV3-1 (or the pseudogene TRBV3-2) and TRBJ1-2, with TRBD1 identical over 11 bases. The CDR3 covers 18 residues. Germline V lookup: CDR1 LGHDT, CDR2 YNNKEL (reference sequence). V lost 1 base and J lost 4; bases outside the gene matches: 11.

The rearrangement uses TRBV3-1 (or the pseudogene TRBV3-2) and TRBJ1-2; the match to TRBD1 covers 7 bases. The CDR3 loop spans 16 amino acids. Germline-derived CDR1 and CDR2 are LGHDT and YNNKEL (reference sequence). V was pared by 0 bases and J by 4 bases, with 8 bases of the junction left unmatched. CDR3 region: CASSQDVLDRLYGYTF. The CDR3 bases are TGTGCCAGCAGCCAAGATGTATTGGACAGGCTCTATGGCTACACCTTC.

The chain combines TRBV19 with TRBJ1-5, with D perhaps TRBD1 (5 bases). The CDR3 loop spans 15 amino acids. The germline gives CDR1 LNHDA, CDR2 SQIVND (reference sequence). V lost 6 bases, J lost 3 bases, and 15 bases lay in between. CDR3 region: CASSPSGVINQPQHF. The CDR3 DNA follows: TGTGCCAGTAGCCCCTCGGGGGTGATCAATCAGCCCCAGCATTTT.

This rearrangement joins TRBV2 to TRBJ2-5; TRBD2 matches 8 bases. The CDR3 sequence is 15 residues long. Unmatched junction bases numbered 12, after V lost 5 bases and J lost 7 bases. Germline CDR1 reads SNHLY; CDR2 reads FYNNEI. The CDR3 DNA follows: TGTGCCAGCAGTAATAGCGGGGTCCCGGGTGGGACCCAGTACTTC. Protein product: CASSNSGVPGGTQYF. Using reference TRBV2 and TRBJ2-5 for the parts outside the CDR3, the full variable domain is EPEVTQTPSHQVTQMGQEVILRCVPISNHLYFYWYRQILGQKVEFLVSFYNNEISEKSEIFDDQFSVERPDGSNFTLKIRSTKLEDSAMYFCASSNSGVPGGTQYFGPGTRLLVL.

The V gene is TRBV15, the J gene TRBJ2-1, with 13 bases that match TRBD2. The CDR3 spans 15 residues. After removal of 4 bases from V and 7 bases from J, the junction contained 4 bases not matched to a gene. Germline values: CDR1 LNHNV, CDR2 YYDKDF (reference sequence). The CDR3 sequence is CATSTGTSGANEQFF. The CDR3 coding sequence is TGTGCCACCAGCACCGGGACTAGCGGGGCTAATGAGCAGTTCTTC.

There are a few counts of this clone. The V and J genes are TRBV7-8 and TRBJ1-5, with 9 bases aligning to TRBD1. The CDR3 is made up of 17 amino acids. CDR1 and CDR2 from the germline V gene are SGHVS and FQNEAQ. The junction had 16 bases not matched to a gene; V was cut back by 6 bases and J by 7 bases. Written as DNA, the CDR3 is TGTGCCAGCAGTAGGAGGGCAATTGGACAGGGGAACCAGCCCCAGCATTTT. Translation: CASSRRAIGQGNQPQHF.

The chain employs TRBV5-4 and TRBJ1-5; 8 nucleotides line up with TRBD1. Germline CDR1 reads SGHNT; CDR2 reads YYREEE (reference sequence). Trimming removed 3 bases from V and 0 bases from J; junction bases left unmatched: 5. CDR3 length: 16 residues. CDR3 sequence (DNA): TGTGCCAGCAGCTGGGGGGGACAGGTTAGCAATCAGCCCCAGCATTTT. Its translation: CASSWGGQVSNQPQHF.

CDR3 loop: CASSEKEPWMEDRGLPGELFF. CDR3 sequence (DNA): TGCGCCAGCAGTGAGAAGGAGCCCTGGATGGAGGACAGGGGTCTTCCCGGGGAGCTGTTTTTT. This rearrangement joins TRBV10-1 to TRBJ2-2; TRBD1 aligns across 9 bases. This CDR3 comprises 21 residues. The V segment lost 2 bases and the J segment 6 bases; nucleotides outside the gene matches: 22. Per the germline V gene, CDR1 is WNHNN and CDR2 is SYGVQD (reference sequence).

The J gene is TRBJ1-6, the V gene TRBV6-5, with a weak D call TRBD1 (5 bases). The CDR3 runs to 15 residues. Germline V CDR1 and CDR2: MNHEY, SVGAGI. Between the trimmed V and J ends, which lost 2 bases and 5 bases, there was a span of 10 bases. The CDR3 reads CASSYEDNDNSPLHF. The CDR3 DNA is TGTGCCAGCAGTTACGAGGACAACGATAATTCACCCCTCCACTTT.